This T cell receptor beta chain was sequenced in a study of blood T cell repertoires in COVID-19. Clones were read by immunoSEQ multiplex PCR, and TCRdb kept only the in-frame ones, dropping some. Seen here are 250,000 to 300,000 clones, 88% observed once, and the top ten hold around 2%. The germline V gene encodes CDR1 SEHNR and CDR2 FQNEAQ (reference sequence). Trimming took off 3 bases at V and 7 bases at J, with 6 bases between the two ends. The CDR3 runs 12 residues. There are a few counts of this clone. The chain is built from TRBV7-9 and TRBJ1-4; D remains unclear. The receptor was derived from a woman aged 60-75 years in a cohort exposed to, infected with or recovered from COVID-19 (not recorded which). Sequencing was done on a sample of PBMCs or T cells enriched from blood (not recorded which). In DNA form, the CDR3 reads TGTGCCAGCAGCTTTCGGGGTGAAAAACTGTTTTTT. Its protein product is CASSFRGEKLFF.